One sample yielded the 25 T cell receptor beta chains listed below, sequenced in a study of T cell responses to AZD1222 COVID-19 vaccine. Libraries were prepared by immunoSEQ multiplex PCR; TCRdb keeps only in-frame clonotypes and omits some of them. The table has 120,000 or so clones, roughly 87% seen once. This specimen consisted of peripheral blood, obtained on day 0 of AZD1222 vaccination. Every receptor here comes from an adult in good health.

The genes are TRBV10-3 and TRBJ2-1; D tentatively fits TRBD1 or TRBD2 (6 bases each). The length of the CDR3 is 17 residues. Germline lookup yields CDR1 ENHRY and CDR2 SYGVKD. Trimming removed 3 bases from V and 5 bases from J, with 20 bases in between. CDR3 in amino acids: CAISELSQRGADNEQFF. Written as DNA, the CDR3 is TGTGCCATCAGTGAATTGAGCCAAAGGGGGGCGGACAATGAGCAGTTCTTC.

The chain uses TRBV24-1 and TRBJ1-1; TRBD1 might be the D (5 bases). Germline V gene data show CDR1 as KGHDR and CDR2 as SFDVKD. There are 11 residues in the CDR3. The ends were cut back, 2 bases at V and 11 bases at J, with 8 bases in the middle. The DNA of the CDR3 is TGTGCCACCAGTGATTCCGGGACGGCTTTCTTT. Amino acids: CATSDSGTAFF.

This clone was recorded only once. The chain employs TRBV7-9 and TRBJ1-2, with no clear D. There are 15 residues in the CDR3. V lost 4 bases and J lost 4, with 16 bases in between. Germline CDR1 and CDR2: SEHNR and FQNEAQ (reference sequence). This chain's CDR3 is CASSWEGGDSYGYTF. The CDR3 coding sequence is TGTGCCAGCAGCTGGGAGGGCGGAGACTCCTATGGCTACACCTTC. Complete variable domain (other parts from reference TRBV7-9 and TRBJ1-2): DTGVSQNPRHKITKRGQNVTFRCDPISEHNRLYWYRQTLGQGPEFLTYFQNEAQLEKSRLLSDRFSAERPKGSFSTLEIQRTEQGDSAMYLCASSWEGGDSYGYTFGSGTRLTVV.

The chain carries TRBV28 and TRBJ1-5; a possible D gene is TRBD1 (6 bases). The germline V and J ends were trimmed by 2 bases and 4 bases, with 15 bases remaining between them. The germline V gene encodes CDR1 MDHEN and CDR2 SYDVKM. The CDR3 runs to 16 residues. CDR3 sequence: CASSLSRGGGNQPQHF. The CDR3 DNA sequence: TGTGCCAGCAGTTTAAGTCGCGGGGGCGGAAATCAGCCCCAGCATTTT.

This clone was observed a handful of times. The chain combines TRBV5-4 with TRBJ2-7, with a tentative D call TRBD2 (6 bases). Germline V gives CDR1 SGHNT, CDR2 YYREEE (reference sequence). Trimming stripped 4 bases from V and 0 bases from J, with 11 bases between. The CDR3 sequence is 14 residues long. CDR3 sequence (DNA): TGTGCCAGCAGCCCCGGGGACTTCTCCTACGAGCAGTACTTC. The encoded protein is CASSPGDFSYEQYF.

The genes are TRBV3-1 (or the pseudogene TRBV3-2) and TRBJ2-3, with a possible D match to TRBD2 (6 bases). The germline V and J ends were trimmed by 6 bases and 0 bases, with 10 bases remaining between them. The V gene's germline CDR1 is LGHDT and CDR2 YNNKEL (reference sequence). This CDR3 comprises 14 residues. In DNA form, the CDR3 reads TGTGCCAGCAGTCACGGGACTAGCACAGATACGCAGTATTTT. Amino acid sequence: CASSHGTSTDTQYF.

The CDR3, as DNA: TGCGCCAGCAGCCAAGATTGGGCAAGAAATGAAAAACTGTTTTTT. It encodes CASSQDWARNEKLFF. The chain joins TRBV4-3 to TRBJ1-4; no clear D gene. The CDR3 runs 15 residues. V lost 0 bases to trimming and J lost 5 bases, with 10 bases between them. Germline CDR1 reads LGHNA; CDR2 reads YSLEER.

The chain joins TRBV5-1 to TRBJ2-2; tentatively, D is TRBD1 (6 bases). The CDR3 runs 15 residues. CDR1 is SGHRS and CDR2 is YFSETQ in the germline V gene. Between the trimmed V and J ends, which lost 2 bases and 5 bases, there was a span of 13 bases. CDR3 nucleotides: TGCGCCAGCAGCTTCGACAGGAGTACTACCGGGGAGCTGTTTTTT. Its translation: CASSFDRSTTGELFF.

The rearrangement links TRBV9 to TRBJ2-5; 7 bases agree with TRBD1. The V and J ends lost 0 bases and 6 bases, in that order; junction bases with no gene match: 8. Germline V gene data show CDR1 as SGDLS and CDR2 as YYNGEE. The CDR3 contains 15 residues. This CDR3 is CASSVGQGEAKTQYF. For the CDR3, the DNA is TGTGCCAGCAGCGTAGGTCAGGGGGAAGCCAAGACCCAGTACTTC.

The chain employs TRBV27 and TRBJ1-2; D call uncertain. V lost 0 bases, J lost 6 bases, and 11 bases lay in between. The CDR3 contains 14 residues. Germline values: CDR1 MNHEY, CDR2 SMNVEV (reference sequence). CDR3 DNA: TGTGCCAGCAGTTTATCGCCCGGGTTTGATGGCTACACCTTC. Translated: CASSLSPGFDGYTF.

This clone has just one count. The chain employs TRBV20-1 and TRBJ1-1; D is uncertain. V shed 3 bases and J shed 5 bases, with 7 bases lying between them. This CDR3 is built from 11 residues. Germline CDR1 reads DFQATT; CDR2 reads SNEGSKA (reference sequence). CDR3 DNA: TGCAGTGCTAGGAAGAGTACTGAAGCTTTCTTT. It encodes CSARKSTEAFF.

V gene TRBV5-1 combines with J gene TRBJ1-5; D is uncertain. The CDR3 consists of 14 residues. Trimming cost V 4 bases and J 2 bases, with 10 bases left between them. Germline loops: CDR1 SGHRS, CDR2 YFSETQ. CDR3 nucleotide sequence: TGCGCCAGCAGCCCGGGCTCGGGCAATCAGCCCCAGCATTTT. Amino acids: CASSPGSGNQPQHF.

The chain employs TRBV5-1 and TRBJ1-1; TRBD1 aligns across 9 bases. The CDR3 contains 16 residues. V was clipped by 2 bases and J by 5 bases; unmatched bases: 10. In germline, CDR1 is SGHRS, CDR2 YFSETQ. CDR3 residues: CASSFLQGAEGTEAFF. The DNA of the CDR3 is TGCGCCAGCAGCTTTTTACAGGGGGCCGAAGGGACTGAAGCTTTCTTT.

This clone was seen a few times. The chain's CDR3 is CASSSTLRGEQYF. The CDR3 coding sequence is TGTGCCAGCAGCTCAACCCTACGGGGCGAGCAGTACTTC. The chain has TRBV7-2 and TRBJ2-7; maybe TRBD2 (5 bases). Trimming cost V 4 bases and J 6 bases, with 13 bases left between them. Germline lookup yields CDR1 SGHTA and CDR2 FQGNSA. The CDR3 runs to 13 residues.

The chain combines TRBV6-2 or TRBV6-3 with TRBJ1-5, with a tentative D call TRBD1 (6 bases). Per the germline V gene, CDR1 is MNHEY and CDR2 is SVGEGT. V lost 2 bases to trimming and J lost 6 bases, with 14 bases between them. This CDR3 has 15 residues. CDR3 protein: CASSYEAGEVQPQHF. In nucleotides, the CDR3 is TGTGCCAGCAGTTACGAGGCAGGGGAGGTTCAGCCCCAGCATTTT.

This clone was observed a single time. This chain joins TRBV7-8 and TRBJ2-7; D possibly uses TRBD1 or TRBD2 (6 bases each). This CDR3 contains 15 residues. CDR1 and CDR2 from the germline V gene are SGHVS and FQNEAQ. The V end was cut by 1 base, the J end by 5 bases, with 15 bases between. CDR3 in amino acids: CASSLDRGLANEQYF. The CDR3 DNA is TGTGCCAGCAGCTTAGACCGGGGGCTCGCCAACGAGCAGTACTTC.

The chain is built from TRBV9 and TRBJ2-7; TRBD2 matches at 8 bases. CDR3 length: 15 residues. The ends lost 1 base at V and 3 bases at J; junction bases unmatched: 6. Germline assignment: CDR1 SGDLS and CDR2 YYNGEE. CDR3 nucleotide sequence: TGTGCCAGCAGCGTACTGGGGCGGGAGGACTACGAGCAGTACTTC. Residues: CASSVLGREDYEQYF.

The CDR3 nucleotides read TGTGCCAGCAGGTCCAGCGGGGGGCGGAACGAGCAGTACTTC. This gives the protein CASRSSGGRNEQYF. The chain is built from TRBV3-1 (or the pseudogene TRBV3-2) and TRBJ2-7; 9 nucleotides align to TRBD2. From germline, CDR1 is LGHDT and CDR2 YNNKEL (reference sequence). The CDR3 has 14 residues. Trimming cost V 6 bases and J 5 bases; bases outside gene matches: 8.

The V gene is TRBV28, the J gene TRBJ2-7; D not resolved. Trimming pared 4 bases from V and 3 bases from J, leaving 13 bases between. The germline CDR1 and CDR2 sequences are MDHEN and SYDVKM. The length of the CDR3 is 14 residues. The CDR3 here is CASSSHSGHYEQYF. DNA for the CDR3: TGTGCCAGCAGTTCCCATTCTGGCCACTACGAGCAGTACTTC.

The V and J genes are TRBV2 and TRBJ2-7; maybe TRBD1 (5 bases). CDR3 size: 14 residues. Germline assignment: CDR1 SNHLY and CDR2 FYNNEI. V lost 2 bases and J lost 4, with 12 bases in between. Here the CDR3 reads CASSEQGVGYEQYF. The CDR3 DNA is TGTGCCAGCAGTGAACAGGGCGTAGGATACGAGCAGTACTTC.

The rearrangement links TRBV9 to TRBJ2-5, with 9 bases fitting TRBD2. Trimming at V came to 2 bases and at J to 2 bases, leaving 7 bases not matched to a gene. Germline V CDR1 and CDR2: SGDLS, YYNGEE. The CDR3 runs to 16 residues. The chain's CDR3 is CASSVKLAGAQETQYF. The DNA of the CDR3 is TGTGCCAGCAGCGTCAAGTTAGCGGGGGCACAAGAGACCCAGTACTTC.

The chain joins TRBV9 to TRBJ2-5; TRBD2 aligns across 9 bases. Germline CDR1 reads SGDLS; CDR2 reads YYNGEE. CDR3 length: 13 residues. The ends lost 5 bases at V and 5 bases at J; junction bases unmatched: 4. CDR3 amino acids: CASSGSGGETQYF. DNA of the CDR3: TGTGCCAGCAGTGGGAGCGGGGGGGAGACCCAGTACTTC.

The chain has TRBV11-3 and TRBJ2-3; TRBD1 matches 8 bases. The CDR3 consists of 15 residues. V trimming: 5 bases; J trimming: 3 bases; junction bases outside the gene matches: 7. Germline V gene sequence: CDR1 SGHNT, CDR2 YENEEA. The CDR3 DNA reads TGTGCCAGCAGCATCCGGGACAGGTATACAGATACGCAGTATTTT. The encoded protein is CASSIRDRYTDTQYF.

The J gene is TRBJ2-7, the V gene TRBV11-2, with 8 bases lining up with TRBD2. The length of the CDR3 is 19 residues. The germline V gene has CDR1 SGHAT and CDR2 FQNNGV. The trim removed 5 bases at V and 0 bases at J, leaving 18 bases unmatched. The CDR3 coding sequence is TGTGCCAGCAGCCCGCTCAACTGGGGACAAAGCGGGAGCTCCTACGAGCAGTACTTC. Protein sequence: CASSPLNWGQSGSSYEQYF.

This clone has more than one count but fewer than ten. The V gene is TRBV5-3, the J gene TRBJ1-5, with TRBD1 matching over 9 bases. TRBV5-3 is classed as an ORF, of uncertain function. The CDR3 has 15 amino acids. The junction had 10 bases not matched to a gene; V was cut back by 5 bases and J by 7 bases. This CDR3 is CARRGAGTGRQPQHF. The CDR3 bases are TGTGCCAGAAGGGGGGCGGGGACAGGGAGACAGCCCCAGCATTTT.